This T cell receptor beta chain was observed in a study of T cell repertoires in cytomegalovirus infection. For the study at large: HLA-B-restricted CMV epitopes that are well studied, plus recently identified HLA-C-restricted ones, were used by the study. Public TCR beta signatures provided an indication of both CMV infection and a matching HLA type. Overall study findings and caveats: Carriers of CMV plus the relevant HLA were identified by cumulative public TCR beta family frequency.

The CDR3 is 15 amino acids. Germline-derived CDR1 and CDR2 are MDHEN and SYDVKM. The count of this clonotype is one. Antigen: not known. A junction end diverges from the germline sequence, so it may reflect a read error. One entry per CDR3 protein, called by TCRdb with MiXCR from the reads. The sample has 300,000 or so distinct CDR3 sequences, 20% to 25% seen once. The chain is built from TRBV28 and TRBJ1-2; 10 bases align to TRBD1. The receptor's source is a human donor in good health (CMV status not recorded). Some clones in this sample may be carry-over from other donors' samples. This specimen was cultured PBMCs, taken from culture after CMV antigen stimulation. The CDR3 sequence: CASLTRTGGGDGYNF. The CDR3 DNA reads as TGTGCCAGCCTGACGCGGACAGGGGGAGGCGATGGCTACAACTTC.